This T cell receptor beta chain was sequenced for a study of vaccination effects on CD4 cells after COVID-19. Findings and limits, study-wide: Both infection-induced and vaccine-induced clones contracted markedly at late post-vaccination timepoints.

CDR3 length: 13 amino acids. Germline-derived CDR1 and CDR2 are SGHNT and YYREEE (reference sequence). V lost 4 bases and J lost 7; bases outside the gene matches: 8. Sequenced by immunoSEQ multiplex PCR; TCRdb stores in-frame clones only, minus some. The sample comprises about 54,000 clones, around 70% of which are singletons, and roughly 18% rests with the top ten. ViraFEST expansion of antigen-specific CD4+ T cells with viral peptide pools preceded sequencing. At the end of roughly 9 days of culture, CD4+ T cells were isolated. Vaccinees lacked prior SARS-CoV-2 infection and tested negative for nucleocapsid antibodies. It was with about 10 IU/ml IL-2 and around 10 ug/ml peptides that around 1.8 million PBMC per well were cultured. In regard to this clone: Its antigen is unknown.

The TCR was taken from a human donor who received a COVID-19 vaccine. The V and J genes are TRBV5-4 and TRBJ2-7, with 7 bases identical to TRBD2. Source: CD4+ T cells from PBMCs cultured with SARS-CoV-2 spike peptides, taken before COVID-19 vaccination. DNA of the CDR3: TGTGCCAGCAGCCCCCGGGGGGATCGAGAGCAGTACTTC. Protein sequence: CASSPRGDREQYF.